This TCR beta chain was identified during a study of CD8+CD57+ T cells in acquired aplastic anemia. Whoever was chosen for sequencing had shown CD8+CD57+ cell expansion by flow cytometry. This clonotype has at least ten counts. The CDR3 spans 13 residues. Germline-derived CDR1 and CDR2 are MNHEY and SVGEGT. The V end lost 5 bases, the J end lost 2 bases, and 4 bases lay between the germline ends. Genomic DNA acted as the template from which TCR beta VDJ combination and CDR3 sequence profiling were carried out. In TCRdb, the reads were re-called with MiXCR into one record per CDR3 protein. The profile covers more than 150,000 distinct CDR3 sequences, with about half appearing a single time and under 15% taken by the ten largest.

The chain is built from TRBV6-2 or TRBV6-3 and TRBJ2-6, with no clear D. The clonotype was recovered from a human donor with aplastic anemia. Sequencing was performed on sorted CD4+, CD8+, or CD8+CD57+ T cells (not recorded which) from PBMCs. CDR3 sequence: CASSVPGANVLTF. CDR3 sequence (DNA): TGTGCCAGCAGTGTCCCTGGGGCCAACGTCCTGACTTTC.